The T cell receptor (beta chain) described here comes from a study of shared clonotypes between healthy human individuals. Overall study findings and caveats: Roughly 5% of naive CD4 clonotypes were shared across a handful of donors. Genetic and exposure-history diversity was limited by the small donor number.

Clones were sequenced by immunoSEQ multiplex PCR, and TCRdb holds only the in-frame ones, with some missing. The sample shows millions of clones, approximately 93% of them seen only once. The germline CDR1 and CDR2 sequences are LNHDA and SQIVND (reference sequence). The CDR3 has 14 amino acids. Unmatched junction bases numbered 2, after V lost 1 base and J lost 6 bases. As for this clone: Its antigen is as yet unknown.

Partitioning of CD4+ cells yielded a CD45RA+ naive subset and a CD45RA-negative memory subset. The clonotype was recovered from a man younger than 35 in good health. Some clones in this sample may be carry-over from other donors' samples. Sequenced sample: naive CD4+ T cells from PBMCs. As for subset: CD45RA+ positively selected. V and J are TRBV19 and TRBJ2-1, with 8 bases aligning to TRBD2. The CDR3 region is CASSIAGGGNEQFF. The CDR3 DNA follows: TGTGCCAGTAGTATAGCGGGAGGGGGCAATGAGCAGTTCTTC.